This record concerns one T cell receptor beta chain sequence. The source of the sample is a study of blood T cell repertoires in COVID-19. Study information: The samples span acute and convalescent COVID-19 from the United States, Italy and Spain.

The V end lost 1 base, the J end lost 0 bases, and 7 bases lay between the germline ends. Germline CDR1 reads MNHNS; CDR2 reads SASEGT. The CDR3 sequence is 16 residues long. Per the original data handling: Quantification of nucleated cells was approximated via reference gene primer amplification. Using immunoSEQ multiplex PCR, the repertoire was profiled, and TCRdb retains in-frame clones only, with some absent. V and J calls and clone size are given by that table; D and trimming were obtained from the DNA. The sample carries about 79,000 clones, about 89% recorded once. The sequenced sample was peripheral blood. The V and J genes are TRBV6-1 and TRBJ1-6, with D unclear. The TCR was taken from a man aged 70 or older with active or convalescent COVID-19. The CDR3 region is CASSEDRSSYNSPLHF. The CDR3 DNA is TGTGCCAGCAGTGAAGACCGGAGCTCCTATAATTCACCCCTCCACTTT.